This TCR beta chain came from a study of T cells after yellow fever vaccination. Looking at the study overall: Fractions of low cell number were prepared using SMART-Seq v4 Ultra Low Input. Findings and limits, study-wide: Post-booster samples contained most primary-vaccination clones (more than 95% CD4, about 85% CD8).

Template-switching 5'RACE yielded the TCR cDNA; a universal primer site and UMIs were added in the process. One entry per CDR3 protein results from TCRdb running MiXCR on the 5' RACE reads. Of hundreds of thousands of distinct CDR3 sequences listed, 13% are singletons. The CDR3 is 13 amino acids. Looked up from germline, CDR1 is SEHNR and CDR2 is FQNEAQ (reference sequence). V lost 1 base and J 11 bases, leaving 12 bases between the germline ends. This clonotype was detected ten times or more. Its antigen is currently unknown. This TCR was sampled from a man aged 25 to 40 who received the YFV17D yellow fever vaccine. The chain joins TRBV7-9 to TRBJ2-4, with D hard to call. The specimen was PBMCs, collected on the day of the yellow fever booster vaccination. The CDR3 region is CASSLDPGLVQYF. The CDR3, as DNA: TGTGCCAGCAGCTTAGATCCCGGTCTGGTTCAGTACTTC.